This T cell receptor (beta chain) was recovered during a study of CD4 T cells in relation to SARS-CoV-2 and coronaviruses. CDR1 is MNHNS and CDR2 is SASEGT in the germline V gene. V was shortened by 3 bases and J by 0 bases, with 15 bases between the two germline ends. The CDR3 has 17 residues. Study findings and constraints: Samples before the pandemic and after infection were not matched within any donor.

Profiling relied on immunoSEQ multiplex PCR, and the TCRdb table lists in-frame clones only, not all of them. The data contain roughly 60,000 clones, approximately 94% of them singletons. This clone was observed once. Its antigen is undetermined. The unexposed donors gave CD4+ T cells in 2011-2018, prior to COVID-19. The sequence derives from a human donor in good health. The chain carries TRBV6-1 and TRBJ2-4, with no clear D. Sequencing was performed on naive CD4+ T cells from PBMCs. The sample's subset: naive CD4+ T cells isolated by negative enrichment. For the CDR3, the DNA is TGTGCCAGCAGTGACGATGCGATGGTTGGAGCCAAAAACATTCAGTACTTC. It encodes CASSDDAMVGAKNIQYF.